This is a list of T cell receptor beta chains from one sample in a study of identical twins. TCRdb passed the 5' RACE reads through MiXCR, listing each CDR3 protein once. The data contain 310,000 or so distinct CDR3 sequences, roughly 9.7% of them singletons. The same specimen was also included in a second study, on yellow fever vaccine responses in identical twins.

Sequences were obtained from CD8+ T cells sorted from blood. The source is a woman aged 18-35 years in good health. Both conserved end residues are part of each CDR3. D genes are given only for firm matches. Clone size is given for some rows only: seen once, a few or many times, or a class if the clone is expanded.

cdr3_length,clone_size,v_call,d_call,j_call,cdr3_aa,cdr3_nt
15,few,TRBV5-1,-,TRBJ2-5,CASSLDMDPEETQYF,TGCGCCAGCAGCTTGGATATGGACCCTGAAGAGACCCAGTACTTC
16,many,TRBV14,TRBD2,TRBJ2-3,CASSQKLAGGIKAQYF,TGTGCCAGCAGCCAGAAACTAGCGGGAGGAATAAAGGCGCAGTATTTT
19,-,TRBV20-1,-,TRBJ1-6,CSARDFGGTADSYNSPLHF,TGCAGTGCTAGAGACTTTGGGGGGACTGCTGACTCCTATAATTCACCCCTCCACTTT
13,-,TRBV12-3/TRBV12-4,TRBD2,TRBJ2-3,CASRTGGADTQYF,TGTGCCAGCAGGACCGGGGGGGCAGATACGCAGTATTTT
17,many,TRBV6-2/TRBV6-3,TRBD1,TRBJ2-7,CASSYPSGTGSSYEQYF,TGTGCCAGCAGTTACCCCTCCGGGACAGGGAGCTCCTACGAGCAGTACTTC
15,-,TRBV6-5,TRBD2,TRBJ2-7,CASSYSAGNLYEQYF,TGTGCCAGCAGTTACTCAGCGGGGAACCTCTACGAGCAGTACTTC
15,few,TRBV7-8,TRBD1,TRBJ2-7,CASSDRNRGDYEQYF,TGTGCCAGCAGCGATCGTAACAGGGGAGATTACGAGCAGTACTTC
14,many,TRBV14,TRBD2,TRBJ2-5,CASSQEQRGETQYF,TGTGCCAGCAGCCAAGAACAGCGGGGAGAGACCCAGTACTTC
14,-,TRBV6-1,TRBD1,TRBJ1-2,CASRSGTGSYGYTF,TGTGCCAGCAGGTCCGGGACAGGATCCTATGGCTACACCTTC
12,-,TRBV6-2/TRBV6-3,-,TRBJ2-1,CASSWTWNEQFF,TGTGCCAGCAGTTGGACGTGGAATGAGCAGTTCTTC
12,many,TRBV12-3/TRBV12-4,-,TRBJ2-2,CASSLDAGELFF,TGTGCCAGCAGTTTAGACGCCGGGGAGCTGTTTTTT
14,many,TRBV20-1,TRBD1,TRBJ1-6,CSALTGGINSPLHF,TGCAGTGCCCTGACAGGGGGTATTAATTCACCCCTCCACTTT
13,many,TRBV4-3,-,TRBJ2-1,CASSQDQSNEQFF,TGCGCCAGCAGCCAAGATCAATCCAATGAGCAGTTCTTC
15,many,TRBV3-1,-,TRBJ2-7,CASSQVPQGLYEQYF,TGTGCCAGCAGCCAAGTTCCTCAGGGGTTATACGAGCAGTACTTC
17,-,TRBV28,-,TRBJ2-1,CASSLFFGDRVANEQFF,TGTGCCAGCAGTTTATTTTTCGGGGATAGGGTAGCAAATGAGCAGTTCTTC
16,few,TRBV12-3/TRBV12-4,TRBD1,TRBJ1-6,CASSPEGAGGFSPLHF,TGTGCCAGCAGCCCCGAGGGGGCAGGGGGGTTTTCACCCCTCCACTTT